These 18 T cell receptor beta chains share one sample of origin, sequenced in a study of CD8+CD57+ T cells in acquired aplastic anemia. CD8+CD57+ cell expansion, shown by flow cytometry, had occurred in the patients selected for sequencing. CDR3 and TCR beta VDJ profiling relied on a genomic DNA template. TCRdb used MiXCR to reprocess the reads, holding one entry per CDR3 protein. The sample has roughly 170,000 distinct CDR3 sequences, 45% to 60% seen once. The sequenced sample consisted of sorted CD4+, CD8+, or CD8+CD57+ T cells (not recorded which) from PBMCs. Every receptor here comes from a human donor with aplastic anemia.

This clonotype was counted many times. DNA of the CDR3: TGTGCCAGCGGGGGGGGCTCAAACGAGCAGTACTTC. It yields the protein CASGGGSNEQYF. J is TRBJ2-7 and V is TRBV6-6; possible D gene TRBD2, 7 bases. This CDR3 is 12 amino acids long. The ends were cut back, 8 bases at V and 5 bases at J, with 13 bases in the middle. Germline V gives CDR1 MNHNY, CDR2 SVGAGI (reference sequence).

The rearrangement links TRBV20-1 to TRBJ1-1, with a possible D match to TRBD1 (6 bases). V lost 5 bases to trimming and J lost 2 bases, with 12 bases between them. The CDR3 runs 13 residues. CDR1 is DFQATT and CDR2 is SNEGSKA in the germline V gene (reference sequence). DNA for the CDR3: TGCAGTGCTCTGAGGGGGAGTAACACTGAAGCTTTCTTT. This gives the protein CSALRGSNTEAFF.

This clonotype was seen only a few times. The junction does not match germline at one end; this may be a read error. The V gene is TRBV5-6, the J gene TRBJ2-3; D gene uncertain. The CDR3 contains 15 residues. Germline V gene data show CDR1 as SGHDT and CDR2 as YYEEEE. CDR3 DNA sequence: TGTGTCAGCAGCTTGGAGCCAGCTAGCACAGATACGCAGTATTTT. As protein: CVSSLEPASTDTQYF.

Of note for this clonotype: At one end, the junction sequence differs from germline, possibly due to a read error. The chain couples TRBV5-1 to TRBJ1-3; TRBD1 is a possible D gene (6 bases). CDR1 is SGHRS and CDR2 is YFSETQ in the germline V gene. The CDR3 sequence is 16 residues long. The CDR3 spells CACSLGHPGGGNTIYF. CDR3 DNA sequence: TGCGCCTGCAGCTTGGGACACCCCGGGGGTGGAAACACCATATATTTT.

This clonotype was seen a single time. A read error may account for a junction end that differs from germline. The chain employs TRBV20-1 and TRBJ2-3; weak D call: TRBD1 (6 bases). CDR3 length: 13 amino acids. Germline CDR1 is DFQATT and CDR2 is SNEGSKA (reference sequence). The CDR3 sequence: CSASQGSGDTRYF. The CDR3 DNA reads TGCAGTGCTAGCCAGGGGAGTGGAGATACGCGGTATTTT.

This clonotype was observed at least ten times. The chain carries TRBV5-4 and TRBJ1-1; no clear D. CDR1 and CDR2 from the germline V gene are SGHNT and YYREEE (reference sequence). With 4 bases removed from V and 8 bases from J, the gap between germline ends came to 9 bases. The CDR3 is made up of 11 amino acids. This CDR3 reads CASSTTTEAFF. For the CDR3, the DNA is TGTGCCAGCAGCACCACCACCGAAGCTTTCTTT.

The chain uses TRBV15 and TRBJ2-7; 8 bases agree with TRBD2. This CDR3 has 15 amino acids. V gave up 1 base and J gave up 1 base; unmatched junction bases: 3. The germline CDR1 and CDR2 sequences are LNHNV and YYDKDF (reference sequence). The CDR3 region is CATSRAASGSYEQYF. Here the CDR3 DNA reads TGTGCCACCAGCAGAGCGGCTAGCGGGTCCTACGAGCAGTACTTC. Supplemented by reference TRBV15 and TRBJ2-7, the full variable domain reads DAMVIQNPRYQVTQFGKPVTLSCSQTLNHNVMYWYQQKSSQAPKLLFHYYDKDFNNEADTPDNFQSRRPNTSFCFLDIRSPGLGDTAMYLCATSRAASGSYEQYFGPGTRLTVT.

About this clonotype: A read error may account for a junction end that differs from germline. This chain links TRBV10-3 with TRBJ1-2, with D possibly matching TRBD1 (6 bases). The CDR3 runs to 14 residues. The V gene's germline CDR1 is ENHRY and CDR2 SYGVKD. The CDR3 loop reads CASSLTGMGYGYTF. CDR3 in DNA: TGTGCCAGCAGTTTAACAGGGATGGGCTATGGCTACACCTTC.

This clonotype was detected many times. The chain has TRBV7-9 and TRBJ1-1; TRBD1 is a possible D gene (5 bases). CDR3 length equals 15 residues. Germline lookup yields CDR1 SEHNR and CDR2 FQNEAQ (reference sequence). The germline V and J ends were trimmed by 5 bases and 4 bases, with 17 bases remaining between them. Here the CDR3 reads CASSQGAGQGTEAFF. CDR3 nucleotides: TGTGCCAGCAGCCAGGGAGCAGGTCAGGGCACTGAAGCTTTCTTT.

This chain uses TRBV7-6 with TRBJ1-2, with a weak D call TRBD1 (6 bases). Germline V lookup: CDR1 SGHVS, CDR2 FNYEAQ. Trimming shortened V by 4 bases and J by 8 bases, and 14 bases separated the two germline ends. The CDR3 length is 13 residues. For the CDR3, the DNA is TGTGCCAGCAGCTCGGACAGTCTCGGGGGCTACACCTTC. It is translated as CASSSDSLGGYTF. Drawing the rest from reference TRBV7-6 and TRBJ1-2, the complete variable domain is GAGVSQSPRYKVTKRGQDVALRCDPISGHVSLYWYRQALGQGPEFLTYFNYEAQQDKSGLPNDRFSAERPEGSISTLTIQRTEQRDSAMYRCASSSDSLGGYTFGSGTRLTVV.

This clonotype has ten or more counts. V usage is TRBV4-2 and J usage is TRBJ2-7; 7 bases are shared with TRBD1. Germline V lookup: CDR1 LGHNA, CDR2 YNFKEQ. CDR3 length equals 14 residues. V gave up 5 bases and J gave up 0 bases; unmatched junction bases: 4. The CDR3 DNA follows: TGTGCCAGCAGCGAGGGGGCTTACTCCTACGAGCAGTACTTC. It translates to CASSEGAYSYEQYF.

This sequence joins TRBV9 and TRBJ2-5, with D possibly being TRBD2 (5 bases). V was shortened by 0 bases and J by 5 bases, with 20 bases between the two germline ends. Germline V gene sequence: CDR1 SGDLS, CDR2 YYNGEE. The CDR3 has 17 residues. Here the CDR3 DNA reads TGTGCCAGCAGCGTAGATAGTCTCGGTCGGGGTGGGGAGACCCAGTACTTC. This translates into CASSVDSLGRGGETQYF.

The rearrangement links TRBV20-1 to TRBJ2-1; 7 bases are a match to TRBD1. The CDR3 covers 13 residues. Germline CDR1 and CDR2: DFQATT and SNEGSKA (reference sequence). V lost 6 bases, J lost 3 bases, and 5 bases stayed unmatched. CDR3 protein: CSANRGDYNEQFF. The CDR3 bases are TGCAGTGCCAACAGGGGTGACTACAATGAGCAGTTCTTC.

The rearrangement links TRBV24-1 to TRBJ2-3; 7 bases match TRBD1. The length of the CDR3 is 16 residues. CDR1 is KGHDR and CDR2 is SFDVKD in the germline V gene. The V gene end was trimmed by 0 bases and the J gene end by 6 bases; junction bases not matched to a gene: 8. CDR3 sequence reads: CATSDLSQGDADTQYF. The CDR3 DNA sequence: TGTGCCACCAGTGATTTGAGCCAGGGGGACGCGGATACGCAGTATTTT.

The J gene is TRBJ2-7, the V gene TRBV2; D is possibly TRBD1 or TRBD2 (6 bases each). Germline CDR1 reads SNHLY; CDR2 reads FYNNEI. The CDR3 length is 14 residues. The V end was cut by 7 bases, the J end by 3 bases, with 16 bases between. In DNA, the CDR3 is TGTGCCAGCACGCGGGAACAGGGTGTCTACGAGCAGTACTTC. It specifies CASTREQGVYEQYF.

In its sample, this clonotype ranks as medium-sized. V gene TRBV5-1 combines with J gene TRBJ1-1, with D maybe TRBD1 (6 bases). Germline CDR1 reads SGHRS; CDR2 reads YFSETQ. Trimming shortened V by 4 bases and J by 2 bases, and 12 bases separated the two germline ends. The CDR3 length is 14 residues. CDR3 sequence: CASSLGQKNTEAFF. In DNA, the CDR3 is TGCGCCAGCAGCCTAGGACAGAAAAACACTGAAGCTTTCTTT.

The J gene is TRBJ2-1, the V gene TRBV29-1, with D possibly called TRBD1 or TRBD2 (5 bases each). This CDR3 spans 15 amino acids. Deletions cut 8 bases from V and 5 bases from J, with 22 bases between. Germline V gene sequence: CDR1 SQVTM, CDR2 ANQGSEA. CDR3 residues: CSLAGTMKSDNEQFF. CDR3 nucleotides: TGCAGCCTGGCAGGGACGATGAAGTCCGACAATGAGCAGTTCTTC.

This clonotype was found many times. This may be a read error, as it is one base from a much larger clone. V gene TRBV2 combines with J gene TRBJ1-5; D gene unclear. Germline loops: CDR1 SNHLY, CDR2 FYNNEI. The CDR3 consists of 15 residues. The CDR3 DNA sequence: TGTGTCAGCAGTGGTAGGGTGTTGAGCAATCAGCCCCAGCATTTT. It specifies CVSSGRVLSNQPQHF.